Following are 28 T cell receptor beta chains from one sample sequenced in a study of CD8 T cells in Susac syndrome. The RNA input was about 0.5 to 1 ug, and it was reverse transcribed with random hexamers. TCRdb independently ran MiXCR on the immunoSEQ multiplex PCR reads; one entry per CDR3 protein. The data hold around 200,000 distinct CDR3 sequences, with approximately 96% observed a single time. The sample taken for sequencing was CD4+ T cells from PBMCs. The receptors were sampled from a human donor with multiple sclerosis.

This sequence joins TRBV4-1 and TRBJ2-2, with D possibly matching TRBD2 (5 bases). CDR3 length equals 16 residues. Germline V gene sequence: CDR1 MGHRA, CDR2 YSYEKL. V was trimmed by 1 base and J by 7 bases, leaving 16 bases between them. Here the CDR3 DNA reads TGCGCCAGCAGCCAAGTGGACTTAATCGTGTACGGGGAGCTGTTTTTT. Amino acids: CASSQVDLIVYGELFF.

This chain joins TRBV20-1 and TRBJ2-3, with D hard to call. CDR3 length: 12 amino acids. The germline V gene encodes CDR1 DFQATT and CDR2 SNEGSKA (reference sequence). V lost 4 bases to trimming and J lost 5 bases, with 10 bases between them. The CDR3 here is CSATELGDTQYF. The CDR3 coding sequence is TGCAGTGCTACCGAGCTGGGAGATACGCAGTATTTT.

The sample holds one count of this clonotype. V and J are TRBV4-3 and TRBJ2-2; D is unresolved. Germline CDR1 LGHNA, CDR2 YSLEER. The V and J ends lost 2 bases and 3 bases respectively, with 7 bases between them. The CDR3 covers 14 residues. In DNA, the CDR3 is TGCGCCAGCAGCCAACATACTTACACCGGGGAGCTGTTTTTT. Encoded protein: CASSQHTYTGELFF.

This chain joins TRBV24-1 and TRBJ1-2; 7 bases fit TRBD1. Trimming removed 3 bases from V and 7 bases from J; junction bases left unmatched: 7. The germline gives CDR1 KGHDR, CDR2 SFDVKD. This CDR3 is 14 amino acids long. This CDR3 is CATSDEGATIGYTF. CDR3 sequence (DNA): TGTGCCACCAGTGATGAGGGGGCGACTATTGGCTACACCTTC.

The rearrangement links TRBV28 to TRBJ2-1, with 9 bases fitting TRBD1. Germline values: CDR1 MDHEN, CDR2 SYDVKM. The CDR3 covers 15 residues. The trim removed 4 bases at V and 9 bases at J, leaving 10 bases unmatched. The CDR3 here is CASSSDGTGSREQFF. CDR3 in DNA: TGTGCCAGCAGTTCCGACGGGACAGGGAGCCGTGAGCAGTTCTTC. Complete variable domain (other parts from reference TRBV28 and TRBJ2-1): DVKVTQSSRYLVKRTGEKVFLECVQDMDHENMFWYRQDPGLGLRLIYFSYDVKMKEKGDIPEGYSVSREKKERFSLILESASTNQTSMYLCASSSDGTGSREQFFGPGTRLTVL.

The chain is built from TRBV20-1 and TRBJ2-7, with 10 bases aligning to TRBD1. CDR1 and CDR2 from the germline V gene are DFQATT and SNEGSKA (reference sequence). The CDR3 loop spans 14 amino acids. V shed 4 bases and J 0 bases; nucleotides not matched to a gene: 3. The CDR3 spells CSAKGTGVSYEQYF. As DNA, the CDR3 is TGCAGTGCTAAGGGGACAGGGGTCTCCTACGAGCAGTACTTC.

This clonotype has just one count. V is TRBV27 and J is TRBJ1-5, with a weak D call TRBD1 (6 bases). Trimming cost V 3 bases and J 3 bases, with 12 bases left between them. The CDR3 loop spans 15 amino acids. CDR1 and CDR2 (germline): MNHEY, SMNVEV (reference sequence). The CDR3 region has the DNA TGTGCCAGCAGTTTTACAGGGAGATACAATCAGCCCCAGCATTTT. It codes for CASSFTGRYNQPQHF.

The chain uses TRBV28 and TRBJ1-2, with D unresolved. Per germline, CDR1 MDHEN and CDR2 SYDVKM. The CDR3 has 15 residues. V gave up 2 bases and J gave up 3 bases, with 13 bases separating them. This chain's CDR3 is CASSLGSLGDYGYTF. The DNA for the CDR3 is TGTGCCAGCAGTTTAGGATCTCTCGGGGACTATGGCTACACCTTC.

CDR3 in amino acids: CASSQVGGSPLHF. CDR3 coding DNA: TGCGCCAGCAGCCAAGTAGGCGGATCACCCCTCCACTTT. The chain uses TRBV4-3 and TRBJ1-6, with unresolved D. Germline V gives CDR1 LGHNA, CDR2 YSLEER. CDR3 size: 13 residues. V was clipped by 1 base and J by 10 bases, with 8 bases between them.

The chain combines TRBV5-1 with TRBJ2-7; 9 bases line up with TRBD2. Germline CDR1 SGHRS, CDR2 YFSETQ. This CDR3 is built from 15 residues. The J segment lost 5 bases and the V segment lost 0 bases, leaving 6 bases of the junction unmatched. CDR3 DNA sequence: TGCGCCAGCAGCTTGGAGATAGCGGGGGCGGACGAGCAGTACTTC. This translates into CASSLEIAGADEQYF.

The chain carries TRBV10-3 and TRBJ2-5, with TRBD1 matching 7 bases. The V and J ends lost 4 bases and 7 bases, in that order; junction bases with no gene match: 12. CDR1 and CDR2 from the germline V gene are ENHRY and SYGVKD. The CDR3 contains 15 residues. The CDR3 DNA is TGTGCCATCAGTGGCCGGGACAGTGGCCCGGGGACCCAGTACTTC. Translation: CAISGRDSGPGTQYF.

This clonotype is a singleton in its sample. This sequence joins TRBV2 and TRBJ2-5, with D possibly TRBD2 on 5 matching bases. Deletions cut 7 bases from V and 2 bases from J, with 14 bases between. CDR1 is SNHLY, CDR2 FYNNEI, per germline. CDR3 length: 14 amino acids. The CDR3 DNA is TGTGCCAGCACAGTGAGGGCAGAACAAGAGACCCAGTACTTC. The encoded protein is CASTVRAEQETQYF.

This clonotype was found once. The CDR3 loop reads CSASSGIYEQYF. The CDR3 DNA sequence: TGCAGTGCTTCTAGCGGAATCTACGAGCAGTACTTC. This rearrangement joins TRBV20-1 to TRBJ2-7; TRBD2 agrees at 7 bases. This CDR3 has 12 residues. Germline CDR1 and CDR2: DFQATT and SNEGSKA (reference sequence). The junction had 4 bases not matched to a gene; V was cut back by 5 bases and J by 3 bases.

The chain employs TRBV28 and TRBJ2-3, with TRBD1 as a possible D gene (6 bases). The V gene lost 5 bases and the J gene lost 3 bases, with 9 bases spanning the gap. Germline values: CDR1 MDHEN, CDR2 SYDVKM. The CDR3 sequence is 13 residues long. Written as DNA, the CDR3 is TGTGCCAGCAGTAAAGGGGGAACAGATACGCAGTATTTT. This encodes CASSKGGTDTQYF.

The count of this clonotype is one. This chain uses TRBV4-3 with TRBJ1-2, with a tentative D call TRBD1 (5 bases). CDR1 is LGHNA, CDR2 YSLEER, per germline. The CDR3 sequence is 16 residues long. The V gene lost 0 bases and the J gene lost 6 bases, with 17 bases spanning the gap. As DNA, the CDR3 is TGCGCCAGCAGCCAAGAGGTGTTTCGTCCGGGGGATGGCTACACCTTC. Encoded protein: CASSQEVFRPGDGYTF.

This chain links TRBV29-1 with TRBJ1-1; 10 bases fit TRBD1. V gave up 3 bases and J gave up 4 bases; unmatched junction bases: 5. The CDR3 is 14 amino acids. Germline assignment: CDR1 SQVTM and CDR2 ANQGSEA. The CDR3 DNA is TGCAGCGTTGAGACAGGGGGCTGGGGCACTGAAGCTTTCTTT. It codes for CSVETGGWGTEAFF. Full variable domain (rest looked up from reference TRBV29-1 and TRBJ1-1): SAVISQKPSRDICQRGTSLTIQCQVDSQVTMMFWYRQQPGQSLTLIATANQGSEATYESGFVIDKFPISRPNLTFSTLTVSNMSPEDSSIYLCSVETGGWGTEAFFGQGTRLTVV.

DNA for the CDR3: TGCGCCAGCAGCTTAAATTCAGCAAACACTGAAGCTTTCTTT. Its translation: CASSLNSANTEAFF. The J gene is TRBJ1-1, the V gene TRBV5-1; D unclear. V was clipped by 2 bases and J by 2 bases, with 10 bases between them. This CDR3 spans 14 amino acids. Germline CDR1 SGHRS, CDR2 YFSETQ.

V and J are TRBV20-1 and TRBJ1-1; 7 nucleotides align to TRBD1. Unmatched junction bases numbered 9, after V lost 6 bases and J lost 5 bases. CDR3 size: 13 residues. The germline V gene encodes CDR1 DFQATT and CDR2 SNEGSKA (reference sequence). DNA of the CDR3: TGCAGTGCCAGGAAACAGGGGCGGACTGAAGCTTTCTTT. Its translation: CSARKQGRTEAFF.

This chain links TRBV12-3 or TRBV12-4 with TRBJ2-1; 7 bases align to TRBD2. Losses at the gene ends were 5 bases for V and 5 bases for J; bases not matched to a gene: 15. The CDR3 covers 17 residues. The CDR3 DNA reads as TGTGCCAGCAGTCCCAAAAGATCTAGCGGATATGACAATGAGCAGTTCTTC. It encodes CASSPKRSSGYDNEQFF.

The V gene is TRBV7-3, the J gene TRBJ2-3; TRBD2 agrees at 7 bases. V lost 5 bases and J lost 0; bases outside the gene matches: 5. This CDR3 spans 15 amino acids. In germline, CDR1 is SGHTA, CDR2 FQGTGA. In nucleotides, the CDR3 is TGTGCCAGCAGCCATGGGCGGGGGAGCACAGATACGCAGTATTTT. Translated: CASSHGRGSTDTQYF.

The chain uses TRBV5-4 and TRBJ2-7; 7 nucleotides align to TRBD1. Trimming removed 6 bases from V and 1 base from J; junction bases left unmatched: 10. Germline CDR1 is SGHNT and CDR2 is YYREEE (reference sequence). The CDR3 extends over 15 amino acids. In DNA form, the CDR3 reads TGTGCCAGCATCTATGACAGGGACGGGTCCTACGAGCAGTACTTC. This codes for CASIYDRDGSYEQYF.

The gene calls are TRBV2 and TRBJ1-2, with no clear D. Germline V CDR1 and CDR2: SNHLY, FYNNEI. V gave up 3 bases and J gave up 7 bases, with 15 bases separating them. The CDR3 covers 14 residues. The CDR3 DNA reads TGTGCCAGCAGTGAGATTCGGGAGAAGGGTGGCTACACCTTC. This translates into CASSEIREKGGYTF.

The chain employs TRBV20-1 and TRBJ2-7; 8 nucleotides match TRBD1. Unmatched junction bases numbered 5, after V lost 2 bases and J lost 2 bases. CDR1 is DFQATT, CDR2 SNEGSKA, per germline (reference sequence). CDR3 length: 14 residues. DNA for the CDR3: TGCAGTGCTAGACGACAGGGGCTTCCCTACGAGCAGTACTTC. Its translation is CSARRQGLPYEQYF.

This rearrangement joins TRBV7-9 to TRBJ2-3; D gene ambiguous. In germline, CDR1 is SEHNR, CDR2 FQNEAQ (reference sequence). Trimming cost V 1 base and J 5 bases, with 4 bases left between them. There are 12 residues in the CDR3. The CDR3 sequence is CASSLEVDTQYF. The CDR3 DNA follows: TGTGCCAGCAGCTTAGAGGTAGATACGCAGTATTTT.

This chain links TRBV30 with TRBJ2-5, with D possibly being TRBD1 (5 bases). The V end lost 5 bases, the J end lost 5 bases, and 15 bases lay between the germline ends. The CDR3 sequence is 13 residues long. Per the germline V gene, CDR1 is GTSNPN and CDR2 is SVGIG (reference sequence). Here the CDR3 reads CAWCQGVGETQYF. As DNA, the CDR3 is TGTGCCTGGTGCCAAGGGGTCGGGGAGACCCAGTACTTC.

The V call is TRBV27, the J call TRBJ2-3; 8 bases align to TRBD2. CDR1 is MNHEY and CDR2 is SMNVEV in the germline V gene (reference sequence). Trimming took 6 bases from V and 5 from J; bases not matched to a gene: 4. The CDR3 contains 13 residues. CDR3 nucleotide sequence: TGTGCCAGCAGGCGGGGGGTGGAAGATACGCAGTATTTT. Translated, it gives CASRRGVEDTQYF.

The chain links TRBV7-2 to TRBJ1-2; D possibly corresponds to TRBD1 (5 bases). Germline V gene data show CDR1 as SGHTA and CDR2 as FQGNSA. The CDR3 is 14 amino acids. V lost 2 bases, J lost 6 bases, and 13 bases lay in between. The CDR3 reads CASSLSSGGDGYTF. The CDR3 DNA reads as TGTGCCAGCAGCTTATCATCCGGGGGTGATGGCTACACCTTC.

This CDR3 is CSAAPYNSPLHF. CDR3 sequence (DNA): TGCAGTGCAGCACCCTATAATTCACCCCTCCACTTT. V and J are TRBV20-1 and TRBJ1-6; D ambiguous. Trimming pared 6 bases from V and 2 bases from J, leaving 5 bases between. CDR3 size: 12 residues. The germline V gene has CDR1 DFQATT and CDR2 SNEGSKA (reference sequence).